This TCR beta chain originates from a study of human T cells and chemical hapten exposure. The V segment lost 5 bases and the J segment 5 bases; nucleotides outside the gene matches: 11. The germline gives CDR1 SGHAT, CDR2 FQNNGV. This CDR3 comprises 17 residues. This clonotype appeared a few times. A single record per CDR3 protein comes from TCRdb applying MiXCR to the RACE reads. The repertoire holds 350,000 or so distinct CDR3 sequences, with about 7% as singletons. As to time point: patch test 1, 2 weeks after DPC sensitization. Treatment in this sample: therapeutic diphenylcyclopropenone sensitization with weekly scalp DPC.

V and J are TRBV11-2 and TRBJ2-5, with TRBD2 matching 13 bases. The source is a woman younger than 35 with alopecia areata. Some clones in this sample may be carry-over from other donors' samples. Sequencing was performed on whole blood, taken in connection with sensitization to the hapten diphenylcyclopropenone (DPC). The CDR3 nucleotides are TGTGCCAGCAGCCCAACAACTAGCGGGGGGGCTCTGGAGACCCAGTACTTC. This gives the protein CASSPTTSGGALETQYF.